This T cell receptor beta chain emerged from a study of blood T cell repertoires in COVID-19. Study processing details: Amplification from reference gene primers served as the basis for estimated nucleated cell counts. Assay: immunoSEQ multiplex PCR; the TCRdb copy retains only in-frame clones and omits some. The DNA gave D and trimming, while V, J and clone size come from that table. This table holds tens of thousands of clones, about 91% found once. This CDR3 spans 15 amino acids. From germline, CDR1 is SEHNR and CDR2 FQNEAQ (reference sequence). V was shortened by 1 base and J by 0 bases, with 7 bases between the two germline ends. The Seattle patients, enrolled during active infection, were followed longitudinally.

This receptor was taken from a woman aged 55-70 years with COVID-19, enrolled during active disease. The sample was peripheral blood. The V and J genes are TRBV7-9 and TRBJ2-1; D is perhaps TRBD2 (6 bases). This CDR3 is CASSLVGGSYNEQFF. CDR3 DNA sequence: TGTGCCAGCAGCTTAGTCGGGGGCTCCTACAATGAGCAGTTCTTC.